This entry is about one T cell receptor beta chain. The sample comes from a study of OX40 agonist ivuxolimab in advanced cancers. TCRdb's table, derived via immunoSEQ multiplex PCR, lists solely in-frame clones and lacks some. Of around 84,000 clones listed, about 93% are singletons. From germline, CDR1 is MDHEN and CDR2 SYDVKM. The CDR3 runs to 15 residues. The ends lost 2 bases at V and 3 bases at J; junction bases unmatched: 3. Sequenced here: CD4+ or CD8+ T cells sorted from blood, sampled in a trial of the OX40 agonist ivuxolimab. The chain has TRBV28 and TRBJ2-1, with 8 bases fitting TRBD2. The receptor was derived from an adult with an advanced solid tumor such as melanoma, head and neck, liver or kidney cancer. CDR3 protein: CASSLITSGYNEQFF. DNA of the CDR3: TGTGCCAGCAGTTTAATCACTAGCGGCTACAATGAGCAGTTCTTC.